The 14 T cell receptor beta chains given below trace back to one sample, sequenced in a study of cytomegalovirus exposure and HLA in healthy donors (dated by TCRdb to about 2017). The library was prepared using the immunoSEQ multiplex PCR assay. For the multiplex PCR, a mixture combining 60 forward primers for TCR Vbeta segments and 13 reverse primers for TCR Jbeta segments was used. The source is immuneACCESS, and TCRdb retained only in-frame sequences with V and J called. Part of the clones is not carried over; for the studies checked, unresolved V genes explain less than half of this, and the remainder is unexplained. Recorded for this sample are over 150,000 clones; around 75% of them occurred a single time. The ten largest make up 1.3% to 1.5% of the sample. Source material: PBMCs. These receptors all stem from a man younger than 35 in good health and CMV-seronegative.

This clone was seen more than once but under ten times. The genes are TRBV6-6 and TRBJ2-7; perhaps TRBD1 as D (5 bases). V shed 2 bases and J shed 4 bases, with 12 bases lying between them. There are 14 residues in the CDR3. From germline, CDR1 is MNHNY and CDR2 SVGAGI (reference sequence). The CDR3 nucleotides read TGTGCCAGCAGTTACCAACTCGGACATTACGAGCAGTACTTC. It yields the protein CASSYQLGHYEQYF.

This chain uses TRBV27 with TRBJ2-7, with D tentatively TRBD2 (5 bases). The CDR3 is 11 amino acids. Germline V gene data show CDR1 as MNHEY and CDR2 as SMNVEV (reference sequence). Trimming took off 11 bases at V and 4 bases at J, with 12 bases between the two ends. As DNA, the CDR3 is TGTGCCGTAGCGTCAGCATACGAGCAGTACTTC. Its protein is CAVASAYEQYF.

V usage is TRBV2 and J usage is TRBJ2-1; 8 bases are a match to TRBD1. This CDR3 is built from 13 residues. J gave up 7 bases and V 5 bases, and 4 bases lay outside the gene matches. The germline V gene encodes CDR1 SNHLY and CDR2 FYNNEI. The CDR3 here is CASSWGQENEQFF. The CDR3 nucleotides are TGTGCCAGCAGTTGGGGACAGGAAAATGAGCAGTTCTTC. The variable domain in full, completed from reference TRBV2 and TRBJ2-1, reads EPEVTQTPSHQVTQMGQEVILRCVPISNHLYFYWYRQILGQKVEFLVSFYNNEISEKSEIFDDQFSVERPDGSNFTLKIRSTKLEDSAMYFCASSWGQENEQFFGPGTRLTVL.

This sequence joins TRBV9 and TRBJ2-7, with D tentatively TRBD2 (5 bases). Trimming shortened V by 0 bases and J by 2 bases, and 9 bases separated the two germline ends. The CDR3 covers 14 residues. Germline loops: CDR1 SGDLS, CDR2 YYNGEE. This CDR3 is CASSVARAPYEQYF. The DNA of the CDR3 is TGTGCCAGCAGCGTAGCGAGGGCCCCCTACGAGCAGTACTTC.

This rearrangement joins TRBV6-5 to TRBJ1-2, with a tentative D call TRBD1 (6 bases). This CDR3 spans 15 amino acids. From germline, CDR1 is MNHEY and CDR2 SVGAGI. V shed 4 bases and J shed 0 bases, with 12 bases lying between them. The CDR3 here is CASSFGQLANYGYTF. Here the CDR3 DNA reads TGTGCCAGCAGTTTTGGACAGCTAGCTAACTATGGCTACACCTTC.

The chain employs TRBV27 and TRBJ2-7; possibly TRBD2 for D (6 bases). The germline gives CDR1 MNHEY, CDR2 SMNVEV (reference sequence). This CDR3 has 13 residues. With 3 bases removed from V and 6 bases from J, the gap between germline ends came to 12 bases. The CDR3 nucleotides are TGTGCCAGCAGTTTGGCACTGGAGGGCGAGCAGTACTTC. Translated, it gives CASSLALEGEQYF.

The rearrangement links TRBV10-2 to TRBJ2-5, with D unresolved. There are 12 residues in the CDR3. V gave up 3 bases and J gave up 5 bases, with 7 bases separating them. CDR1 is WSHSY, CDR2 SAAADI, per germline. The DNA for the CDR3 is TGCGCCAGCAGTGACTTCGAGGAGACCCAGTACTTC. Translation: CASSDFEETQYF.

The chain employs TRBV7-8 and TRBJ2-3, with 7 bases lining up with TRBD1. The trim removed 5 bases at V and 4 bases at J, leaving 12 bases unmatched. CDR1 SGHVS and CDR2 FQNEAQ come from the germline V gene. This CDR3 is 16 amino acids long. CDR3 bases: TGTGCCAGCAGCCCAGACAGGGTTTCAGTTTCAGATACGCAGTATTTT. Its translation: CASSPDRVSVSDTQYF.

The chain employs TRBV5-1 and TRBJ2-1, with TRBD2 matching 7 bases. The CDR3 contains 17 residues. CDR1 and CDR2 from the germline V gene are SGHRS and YFSETQ. Unmatched junction bases numbered 7, after V lost 0 bases and J lost 1 base. The DNA for the CDR3 is TGCGCCAGCAGCTTGGGGGGAGCGGGGAGGTCCTACAATGAGCAGTTCTTC. Protein product: CASSLGGAGRSYNEQFF. Combining the CDR3 with reference TRBV5-1 and TRBJ2-1 gives the whole variable domain KAGVTQTPRYLIKTRGQQVTLSCSPISGHRSVSWYQQTPGQGLQFLFEYFSETQRNKGNFPGRFSGRQFSNSRSEMNVSTLELGDSALYLCASSLGGAGRSYNEQFFGPGTRLTVL.

The V and J genes are TRBV19 and TRBJ2-7; tentative D call: TRBD1 (5 bases). Germline-derived CDR1 and CDR2 are LNHDA and SQIVND (reference sequence). The V and J ends lost 3 bases and 7 bases respectively, with 7 bases between them. The CDR3 spans 11 residues. CDR3 bases: TGTGCCAGTAGTATGGGGCGAGAGCAGTACTTC. This translates into CASSMGREQYF.

The rearrangement links TRBV2 to TRBJ2-1; 8 bases are a match to TRBD2. With V trimmed by 9 bases and J by 7 bases, 8 bases remained unmatched. CDR3 length: 13 residues. Germline V gives CDR1 SNHLY, CDR2 FYNNEI. This CDR3 is CARRERERNEQFF. CDR3 DNA: TGTGCCAGGAGAGAGCGGGAGAGGAATGAGCAGTTCTTC.

The genes are TRBV18 and TRBJ1-1, with D perhaps TRBD1 (6 bases). The CDR3 consists of 14 residues. Trimming removed 5 bases from V and 1 base from J, with 11 bases in between. Looked up from germline, CDR1 is KGHSH and CDR2 is LQKENI. CDR3 DNA: TGTGCCAGCTCATTGGGGGCAGGGAACACTGAAGCTTTCTTT. As protein: CASSLGAGNTEAFF.

The gene calls are TRBV18 and TRBJ2-7, with 9 bases matching TRBD2. Per the germline V gene, CDR1 is KGHSH and CDR2 is LQKENI. The CDR3 covers 17 residues. The junction had 14 bases not matched to a gene; V was cut back by 6 bases and J by 2 bases. The CDR3 bases are TGTGCCAGCTCTCGAGGGGGGACTAGCACCGAACCCTACGAGCAGTACTTC. Amino acid sequence: CASSRGGTSTEPYEQYF.

The V gene is TRBV7-2, the J gene TRBJ2-3, with a weak D call TRBD2 (5 bases). Germline V gene data show CDR1 as SGHTA and CDR2 as FQGNSA. The CDR3 runs to 15 residues. Trimming took 3 bases from V and 3 from J, leaving 13 bases between them. The CDR3 DNA sequence: TGTGCCAGCAGCTTTGTGGGAGATAAAACAGATACGCAGTATTTT. Its translation: CASSFVGDKTDTQYF.